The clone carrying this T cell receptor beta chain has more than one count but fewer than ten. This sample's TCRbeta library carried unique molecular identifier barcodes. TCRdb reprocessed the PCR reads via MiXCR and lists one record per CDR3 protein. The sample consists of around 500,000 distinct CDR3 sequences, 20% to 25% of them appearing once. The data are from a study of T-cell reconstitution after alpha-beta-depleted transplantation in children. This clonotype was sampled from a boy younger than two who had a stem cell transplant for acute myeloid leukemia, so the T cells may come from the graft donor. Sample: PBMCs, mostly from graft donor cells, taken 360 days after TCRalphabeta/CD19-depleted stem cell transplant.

The CDR3 reads CASRRGDQETQYF. CDR3 DNA: TGCGCCAGCAGGAGGGGGGACCAAGAGACCCAGTACTTC. The J gene is TRBJ2-5, the V gene TRBV5-1; tentatively, D is TRBD1 or TRBD2 (6 bases each). V lost 5 bases and J lost 0, with 8 bases in between. This CDR3 region has 13 residues. From germline, CDR1 is SGHRS and CDR2 YFSETQ.